This T cell receptor beta chain was captured by sequencing in a study of blood T cell repertoires in COVID-19. The repertoire was sequenced with immunoSEQ multiplex PCR; TCRdb's copy has only in-frame clones and lacks some. There are roughly 150,000 clones in the sample; 65% to 90% occur only once, and just under 3% lies in the top ten. Germline loops: CDR1 KGHSH, CDR2 LQKENI. The CDR3 totals 16 residues. V gave up 1 base and J gave up 1 base, with 13 bases separating them. The sample taken for sequencing was peripheral blood. This rearrangement joins TRBV18 to TRBJ1-1, with D possibly matching TRBD1 (5 bases). This receptor was taken from a man between 50 and 59 years old with acute or convalescent COVID-19. This CDR3 reads CASSPRGVFKNTEAFF. The CDR3 DNA sequence: TGTGCCAGCTCACCACGGGGGGTCTTTAAGAACACTGAAGCTTTCTTT.